This entry features one T cell receptor beta chain sequence. TCRdb re-called the RACE reads with MiXCR, one entry per CDR3 protein. The sample gives more than 80,000 distinct CDR3 sequences, roughly 12% of which show up once; about 1.6% is in the top ten. V was pared by 4 bases and J by 0 bases, with 4 bases between. Germline V gene data show CDR1 as SQVTM and CDR2 as ANQGSEA. This CDR3 has 13 amino acids. Specified time point: pre-sensitization, week 0. The sample's treatment: therapeutic diphenylcyclopropenone sensitization with weekly scalp DPC. This specimen comes from a study of human T cells and chemical hapten exposure. As for the study in general: Sensitization involved placing 2% DPC onto a 2 cm by 2 cm region of upper inner arm skin. Patch testing was performed with 0.01% DPC on the upper back, with reading at 6 days.

The sample in question was whole blood, obtained in connection with sensitization to the hapten diphenylcyclopropenone (DPC). The sequence was collected from a woman aged 45-65 years with alopecia areata. Some clones in this sample may be carry-over from other donors' samples. The chain employs TRBV29-1 and TRBJ2-6; D uncertain. CDR3 DNA sequence: TGCAGCGTTGCGCTCTCTGGGGCCAACGTCCTGACTTTC. This codes for CSVALSGANVLTF.